Given below is one TCR beta chain in context. Its antigen is unknown. V was pared by 4 bases and J by 4 bases, with 19 bases between. This CDR3 is built from 16 residues. Germline V gene sequence: CDR1 KGHSH, CDR2 LQKENI. Time point reported: cycle 4 day 1 (C4D1), after more than 5 weeks of nivolumab. Exposure to brentuximab vedotin varied, and each patient had relapsed following autologous stem cell transplantation. The source of the sample is a study of PD-1 blockade in classical Hodgkin lymphoma. The data were produced by immunoSEQ multiplex PCR, yet TCRdb's version contains in-frame clones alone and is incomplete. Here the sample spans some 93,000 clones, 83% being singletons. Whole-study results and caveats: Unlike CD8+ TCR diversity, which did not rise significantly by C4D1, CD4+ TCR diversity did.

The source material was peripheral blood mononuclear cells (PBMCs), sampled before the fourth cycle of nivolumab. The rearrangement joins TRBV18 to TRBJ1-2, with no clear D. The receptor was derived from a human donor with classical Hodgkin lymphoma. The CDR3 sequence: CASSRESLSASYGYTF. The CDR3 DNA reads TGTGCCAGCTCACGGGAAAGTCTCAGCGCGAGCTATGGCTACACCTTC.